These 7 T cell receptor beta chains originate from one sample sequenced in a study of post-analysis software for immune sequencing data. Whole-study findings and limits: Controls had lower frequencies than patients of five or six TRBV segments, which included TRBV5-6, TRBV5-1 and TRBV20-1.

cDNA libraries for TCR beta contained unique molecular identifiers. TCRdb ran MiXCR on the PCR reads and lists one entry per CDR3 protein. Of 600,000 to 750,000 distinct CDR3 sequences in the sample, roughly three fifths were seen once. No antigen has been identified for these receptors. Sequencing input: blood. These receptor sequences come from a girl aged 2-10 years with multiple sclerosis.

The chain recombines TRBV29-1 with TRBJ2-5, with TRBD1 matching 9 bases. Germline lookup yields CDR1 SQVTM and CDR2 ANQGSEA. V lost 7 bases, J lost 5 bases, and 11 bases stayed unmatched. CDR3 size: 14 residues. For the CDR3, the DNA is TGCAGCGGCCGGGACAGGGATGTTAGGGAGACCCAGTACTTC. Amino acids: CSGRDRDVRETQYF. The complete variable domain, with remaining parts taken from reference TRBV29-1 and TRBJ2-5, reads SAVISQKPSRDICQRGTSLTIQCQVDSQVTMMFWYRQQPGQSLTLIATANQGSEATYESGFVIDKFPISRPNLTFSTLTVSNMSPEDSSIYLCSGRDRDVRETQYFGPGTRLLVL.

The V call is TRBV10-3, the J call TRBJ1-2; D remains unclear. From germline, CDR1 is ENHRY and CDR2 SYGVKD. V lost 0 bases and J lost 2, with 4 bases in between. The CDR3 contains 13 residues. The CDR3 nucleotides are TGTGCCATCAGTGAGTCCTTCAACTATGGCTACACCTTC. Its translation is CAISESFNYGYTF.

This clonotype was observed a single time. V gene TRBV7-2 combines with J gene TRBJ2-7; D might be TRBD2 (5 bases). This CDR3 has 11 residues. V was shortened by 5 bases and J by 6 bases, with 8 bases between the two germline ends. Looked up from germline, CDR1 is SGHTA and CDR2 is FQGNSA. Written as DNA, the CDR3 is TGTGCCAGCAGCCGGGATGGCGAGCAGTACTTC. This translates into CASSRDGEQYF.

V is TRBV4-2 and J is TRBJ2-4; D is unresolved. With the DNA end fitting TRBJ2-5 better, the J assignment may be wrong. The CDR3 consists of 16 residues. Germline V gene data show CDR1 as LGHNA and CDR2 as YNFKEQ. CDR3 sequence reads: CASSQGHNGEGETQYF. As DNA, the CDR3 is TGTGCCAGCAGCCAAGGTCATAACGGTGAAGGGGAGACCCAGTACTTC.

The CDR3 coding sequence is TGTGCCACCAGCCCCGACAGGGAATCGGTCCGAGAGACCCAGTACTTC. It is translated as CATSPDRESVRETQYF. This chain links TRBV24-1 with TRBJ2-5; 7 bases align to TRBD1. The CDR3 runs 16 residues. The V and J ends lost 7 bases and 4 bases, in that order; junction bases with no gene match: 14. Germline CDR1 reads KGHDR; CDR2 reads SFDVKD.

About this clonotype itself: A read error may be the cause here, since a much bigger clone is one base away. The chain combines TRBV11-2 with TRBJ2-5; D not resolved. CDR3 length equals 15 residues. Trimming shortened V by 1 base and J by 1 base, and 10 bases separated the two germline ends. CDR1 SGHAT and CDR2 FQNNGV come from the germline V gene. The CDR3, as DNA: TGTGCCAGCAGCTTAGGGCAAACCCTCCAAGAGACCCAGTACTTC. The encoded protein is CASSLGQTLQETQYF. Drawing the rest from reference TRBV11-2 and TRBJ2-5, the complete variable domain is EAGVAQSPRYKIIEKRQSVAFWCNPISGHATLYWYQQILGQGPKLLIQFQNNGVVDDSQLPKDRFSAERLKGVDSTLKIQPAKLEDSAVYLCASSLGQTLQETQYFGPGTRLLVL.

The rearrangement links TRBV5-1 to TRBJ2-7; possibly TRBD1 or TRBD2 for D (5 bases each). Germline assignment: CDR1 SGHRS and CDR2 YFSETQ. Trimming stripped 2 bases from V and 4 bases from J, with 13 bases between. This CDR3 contains 14 residues. Here the CDR3 reads CASSLDGREYEQYF. The CDR3 DNA follows: TGCGCCAGCAGCTTAGACGGCAGGGAGTACGAGCAGTACTTC.